Below are 18 T cell receptor beta chains sequenced from a single sample in a study of blood T cell repertoires in COVID-19. Sequenced by immunoSEQ multiplex PCR; TCRdb stores in-frame clones only, minus some. Of more than 45,000 clones in the sample, 84% were seen once. The sequencing sample was made of peripheral blood. All receptors derive from an elderly man with COVID-19, enrolled during active disease.

This clone was seen a few times. The rearrangement uses TRBV6-5 and TRBJ2-5; 13 nucleotides agree with TRBD2. J was trimmed by 3 bases and V by 4 bases; bases with no gene match: 2. The germline gives CDR1 MNHEY, CDR2 SVGAGI. The CDR3 has 15 residues. CDR3 bases: TGTGCCAGCAGTTCCGGACTAGCGGGAGAAGAGACCCAGTACTTC. The encoded protein is CASSSGLAGEETQYF.

Concerning this clone: This same CDR3 is encoded by further DNA sequences in the sample. The chain joins TRBV7-9 to TRBJ2-3, with TRBD2 identical over 7 bases. With V trimmed by 0 bases and J by 2 bases, 2 bases remained unmatched. This CDR3 comprises 15 residues. Germline CDR1 SEHNR, CDR2 FQNEAQ (reference sequence). CDR3 sequence: CASSLAGGDTDTQYF. CDR3 bases: TGTGCCAGCAGCTTAGCTGGGGGGGACACAGATACGCAGTATTTT.

The V call is TRBV5-6, the J call TRBJ1-6; 9 nucleotides line up with TRBD1. The CDR3 covers 19 residues. The junction had 13 bases not matched to a gene; V was cut back by 3 bases and J by 3 bases. Germline CDR1 is SGHDT and CDR2 is YYEEEE. The CDR3 reads CASSSIEPGQGFYNSPLHF. The CDR3 bases are TGTGCCAGCAGCTCCATCGAACCGGGACAGGGCTTCTATAATTCACCCCTCCACTTT.

V and J are TRBV24-1 and TRBJ2-1, with D unresolved. This CDR3 region has 16 residues. The germline gives CDR1 KGHDR, CDR2 SFDVKD. The V and J ends lost 5 bases and 1 base respectively, with 14 bases between them. CDR3 sequence reads: CATSAKPPRSYNEQFF. In DNA, the CDR3 is TGTGCCACCAGTGCGAAACCACCCAGATCCTACAATGAGCAGTTCTTC.

V gene TRBV11-3 combines with J gene TRBJ1-1; D may be TRBD1 (5 bases). V lost 3 bases and J 7 bases, leaving 6 bases between the germline ends. The germline V gene has CDR1 SGHNT and CDR2 YENEEA. This CDR3 region has 11 residues. CDR3 loop: CASSLGGEAFF. DNA of the CDR3: TGTGCCAGCAGCTTGGGGGGTGAAGCTTTCTTT.

This clone was counted a single time. V gene TRBV14 combines with J gene TRBJ1-2; D remains ambiguous. Trimming took 1 base from V and 4 from J, leaving 10 bases between them. This CDR3 contains 14 residues. CDR1 is SGHDN and CDR2 is FVKESK in the germline V gene. CDR3 nucleotide sequence: TGTGCCAGCAGCCAAGCCCTTGGGCCCTATGGCTACACCTTC. Protein sequence: CASSQALGPYGYTF. The whole variable domain, remainder taken from reference TRBV14 and TRBJ1-2, is EAGVTQFPSHSVIEKGQTVTLRCDPISGHDNLYWYRRVMGKEIKFLLHFVKESKQDESGMPNNRFLAERTGGTYSTLKVQPAELEDSGVYFCASSQALGPYGYTFGSGTRLTVV.

This clone was observed a handful of times. The chain uses TRBV4-3 and TRBJ1-1; TRBD1 matches at 8 bases. The CDR3 has 13 amino acids. J was trimmed by 11 bases and V by 0 bases; bases with no gene match: 5. Germline V gives CDR1 LGHNA, CDR2 YSLEER. Here the CDR3 reads CASSQEGTGLAFF. The CDR3 DNA sequence: TGCGCCAGCAGCCAAGAAGGGACAGGCTTGGCTTTCTTT.

The genes are TRBV11-3 and TRBJ2-3; TRBD1 is a possible D gene (6 bases). Germline values: CDR1 SGHNT, CDR2 YENEEA. This CDR3 is built from 16 residues. V lost 5 bases and J lost 1, with 16 bases in between. CDR3: CASSLGGQGRTDTQYF. In DNA form, the CDR3 reads TGTGCCAGCAGCCTGGGCGGGCAGGGGCGCACAGATACGCAGTATTTT. Full variable domain (missing parts from reference TRBV11-3 and TRBJ2-3): EAGVVQSPRYKIIEKKQPVAFWCNPISGHNTLYWYLQNLGQGPELLIRYENEEAVDDSQLPKDRFSAERLKGVDSTLKIQPAELGDSAVYLCASSLGGQGRTDTQYFGPGTRLTVL.

The chain employs TRBV24-1 and TRBJ2-5; a possible D gene is TRBD1 (6 bases). V lost 5 bases to trimming and J lost 5 bases, with 11 bases between them. CDR1 is KGHDR, CDR2 SFDVKD, per germline. The CDR3 has 13 amino acids. The CDR3 DNA reads as TGTGCCACCAGTGTAGCAGGGGACGAGACCCAGTACTTC. As protein: CATSVAGDETQYF.

The V call is TRBV27, the J call TRBJ1-2, with TRBD1 matching over 8 bases. J was trimmed by 4 bases and V by 5 bases; bases with no gene match: 6. Germline values: CDR1 MNHEY, CDR2 SMNVEV (reference sequence). The CDR3 extends over 14 amino acids. The CDR3 reads CASSLQGVSYGYTF. CDR3 nucleotides: TGTGCCAGCAGTCTACAGGGGGTGAGCTATGGCTACACCTTC.

The rearrangement links TRBV6-4 to TRBJ1-1; possibly TRBD1 for D (6 bases). The germline V gene has CDR1 MRHNA and CDR2 SNTAGT. The length of the CDR3 is 15 residues. V lost 5 bases and J lost 6, with 19 bases in between. CDR3 loop: CASSTDTGTGSEAFF. The CDR3 DNA is TGTGCCAGCAGTACTGATACAGGGACCGGTTCTGAAGCTTTCTTT.

The J gene is TRBJ2-5, the V gene TRBV24-1; TRBD1 matches 10 bases. The CDR3 loop spans 15 amino acids. Looked up from germline, CDR1 is KGHDR and CDR2 is SFDVKD. The V and J ends lost 4 bases and 5 bases, in that order; junction bases with no gene match: 6. This CDR3 is CATSDPGQGTETQYF. CDR3 nucleotide sequence: TGTGCCACCAGTGACCCGGGACAGGGGACGGAGACCCAGTACTTC.

This clone was recorded only once. Sequence at one end of the junction differs from germline and may be a read error. The chain links TRBV9 to TRBJ1-1; D is unclear. The germline CDR1 and CDR2 sequences are SGDLS and YYNGEE. The CDR3 has 13 residues. Written as DNA, the CDR3 is TGTGTCAGCAGCCACAGTTCGAACACTGAAGCTTTCTTT. Its translation is CVSSHSSNTEAFF.

The genes are TRBV28 and TRBJ1-2; D remains ambiguous. The CDR3 is made up of 12 amino acids. Trimming took 2 bases from V and 4 from J, leaving 5 bases between them. The germline V gene has CDR1 MDHEN and CDR2 SYDVKM. CDR3 region: CASSLRGYGYTF. CDR3 nucleotides: TGTGCCAGCAGTTTACGGGGCTATGGCTACACCTTC.

The chain recombines TRBV11-3 with TRBJ2-2, with TRBD1 as a possible D gene (5 bases). The CDR3 extends over 13 amino acids. Germline V gene lookup returns CDR1 SGHNT and CDR2 YENEEA. V lost 5 bases to trimming and J lost 4 bases, with 8 bases between them. The CDR3 DNA is TGTGCCAGCAGCCCAGGGCCCACCGGGGAGCTGTTTTTT. Its protein product is CASSPGPTGELFF.

This sequence joins TRBV21-1 and TRBJ2-7; the DNA was not used to check the table's D call, TRBD1. TRBV21-1 is classified as a pseudogene. The CDR3 totals 17 residues. CDR3 nucleotides: TGTGCCAGCAGCTTCCCAGACAGGGAATCCGTTTACGACGAGCAGTACGTC. This codes for CASSFPDRESVYDEQYV.

The genes are TRBV5-4 and TRBJ1-3; D may be TRBD1 (5 bases). The germline V gene has CDR1 SGHNT and CDR2 YYREEE (reference sequence). The CDR3 loop spans 13 amino acids. The germline V and J ends were trimmed by 4 bases and 3 bases, with 8 bases remaining between them. The CDR3 sequence: CASSQGLGNTIYF. CDR3 bases: TGTGCCAGCAGCCAGGGACTTGGAAACACCATATATTTT.

This clone was observed a single time. The chain recombines TRBV7-9 with TRBJ1-2; TRBD1 matches at 8 bases. Germline V CDR1 and CDR2: SEHNR, FQNEAQ (reference sequence). The V gene end was trimmed by 1 base and the J gene end by 7 bases; junction bases not matched to a gene: 2. The CDR3 has 13 amino acids. CDR3 region: CASSLGQGSGYTF. The CDR3 DNA reads TGTGCCAGCAGCTTAGGACAGGGGTCTGGCTACACCTTC. The whole variable domain, filled in from reference TRBV7-9 and TRBJ1-2, reads DTGVSQNPRHKITKRGQNVTFRCDPISEHNRLYWYRQTLGQGPEFLTYFQNEAQLEKSRLLSDRFSAERPKGSFSTLEIQRTEQGDSAMYLCASSLGQGSGYTFGSGTRLTVV.